A selection of T cell receptor beta chains follows, all from one sample in a study of patients and donors after allogeneic stem cell transplantation. TCRdb called the RT-PCR reads again in MiXCR, with one record for every CDR3 protein. The sample has over 65,000 distinct CDR3 sequences, about 26% seen once; the top ten hold about 26%. Sequenced input: blood, either unsorted or a sorted T cell fraction (not recorded which). These receptors all come from a human donor who was either an allogeneic HSCT recipient or a stem cell or donor lymphocyte infusion donor (not recorded which). It is not recorded whose cells these are; they may come from a transplant donor. CDR3s include the opening cysteine and the closing phenylalanine or tryptophan. The D gene is left open where the match is weak. Some rows mark clone size as missing; the rest say once, few, many or name a class of expanded clone.

j_gene | len | v_gene | d_gene | abundance | CDR3nt | CDR3aa
TRBJ2-3 | 16 | TRBV7-9 | NA | NA | TGTGCCAGCAGCTCCGCTCTTACAGGGATTTGGGATACGCAGTATTTT | CASSSALTGIWDTQYF
TRBJ1-1 | 14 | TRBV7-2 | NA | NA | TGTGCCAGCAGCCGAGACACAGTGAACACTGAAGCTTTCTTT | CASSRDTVNTEAFF
TRBJ2-5 | 14 | TRBV12-3/TRBV12-4 | NA | few | TGTGCCAGCAGGGTGGGGGTGCTGGAAAAGACCCAGTACTTC | CASRVGVLEKTQYF
TRBJ1-1 | 17 | TRBV5-8 | NA | few | TGTGCCAGCAGCCAACGGGTCGCCGTTTTAAAGAACACTGAAGCTTTCTTT | CASSQRVAVLKNTEAFF
TRBJ1-2 | 14 | TRBV5-1 | TRBD1 | few | TGCGCCAGCGCACAGGGGATTTCACGCGATGGCTACACCTTC | CASAQGISRDGYTF
TRBJ2-2 | 15 | TRBV5-1 | NA | NA | TGCGCCAGCAGCGGCGGGACACTTCTCACCGGGGAGCTGTTTTTT | CASSGGTLLTGELFF
TRBJ2-5 | 17 | TRBV4-3 | TRBD1 | NA | TGCGCCAGCAGCCCTTCATATTTAGGGACAGGGGAAGAGACCCAGTACTTC | CASSPSYLGTGEETQYF
TRBJ2-3 | 12 | TRBV2 | NA | NA | TGTGCCACCTATCGGGGCTACTATACGCAGTATTTT | CATYRGYYTQYF
TRBJ2-7 | 15 | TRBV25-1 | TRBD1 | NA | TGTGCCAGCAGTGGGGCCGGGACAGGCTCCTACGAGCAGTACTTC | CASSGAGTGSYEQYF
TRBJ2-7 | 13 | TRBV18 | NA | NA | TGTGCCAGCTCACCATCAGGGTCCTACGAGCAGTACTTC | CASSPSGSYEQYF
TRBJ1-2 | 14 | TRBV5-1 | NA | few | TGCGCCAGCAGCTTGGCGGGGGACCTGTTTGGCTACACCTTC | CASSLAGDLFGYTF
TRBJ2-7 | 13 | TRBV27 | NA | NA | TGTACCAGCAGTCCGATGGGGGGCGGCGAGCAGTACTTC | CTSSPMGGGEQYF
TRBJ2-7 | 14 | TRBV7-6 | NA | few | TGTGCCAGCAGCTTAGATTGGTTTAGGAACGAGCAGTACTTC | CASSLDWFRNEQYF
TRBJ2-7 | 13 | TRBV12-3/TRBV12-4 | NA | NA | TGTGCCAGCAGTCTGGGATTACCCTACGAGCAGTACTTC | CASSLGLPYEQYF
TRBJ1-2 | 15 | TRBV10-2 | NA | few | TGCGCCAGCAGTGAGTCGACAGGACCGTACTTTGGCTACACCTTC | CASSESTGPYFGYTF
TRBJ2-5 | 15 | TRBV12-3/TRBV12-4 | NA | NA | TGTGCCAGCAGTTTTCATCGGCTGCCGCAAGAGACCCAGTACTTC | CASSFHRLPQETQYF
TRBJ2-7 | 13 | TRBV20-1 | TRBD1 | NA | TGCAGTGTTCTCAGGACAGGGCCCTACGAGCAGTACTTC | CSVLRTGPYEQYF
TRBJ2-7 | 12 | TRBV20-1 | TRBD1 | NA | TGCAGTGGTAGGGGGCATCCCTACGAGCAGTACTTC | CSGRGHPYEQYF
TRBJ1-6 | 16 | TRBV7-8 | TRBD1 | many | TGTGCCAGCAGCTTACGGGACAGGGGGCAAAATTCACCCCTCCACTTT | CASSLRDRGQNSPLHF
TRBJ2-5 | 13 | TRBV6-5 | NA | NA | TGTGCCAGCAGTCGACATGGGCAAGAGACCCAGTACTTC | CASSRHGQETQYF
TRBJ2-3 | 16 | TRBV29-1 | TRBD1 | few | TGCAGCGTTGACCAGGGGGCGACCTCTTGGACAGATACGCAGTATTTT | CSVDQGATSWTDTQYF
TRBJ2-7 | 14 | TRBV20-1 | TRBD1 | medium-sized | TGCAGTGCCGAACCGGGACAGGGAGCCTACGAGCAGTACTTC | CSAEPGQGAYEQYF
TRBJ2-3 | 15 | TRBV12-3/TRBV12-4 | NA | NA | TGTGCCAGCACCGATGAGTGGGCTCACACAGATACGCAGTATTTT | CASTDEWAHTDTQYF
TRBJ1-3 | 14 | TRBV12-3/TRBV12-4 | NA | NA | TGTGCCAGCAGTGATGGGGGGTCAGGAAACACCATATATTTT | CASSDGGSGNTIYF
TRBJ1-5 | 15 | TRBV4-3 | NA | NA | TGCGCCAGCAGCCAGGAAAGAGATAGCAATCAGCCCCAGCATTTT | CASSQERDSNQPQHF
TRBJ1-1 | 14 | TRBV11-2 | NA | NA | TGTGCCAGCACCTCAGGGAGGGGGTTTTCTGAAGCTTTCTTT | CASTSGRGFSEAFF
TRBJ2-3 | 13 | TRBV4-1 | NA | NA | TGCGCCAGCAGCCAAGTAATTACAGATACGCAGTATTTT | CASSQVITDTQYF
TRBJ1-2 | 13 | TRBV12-3/TRBV12-4 | NA | NA | TGTGCCAGCAGTTTTGAAAAGGGCCGTGGCTACACCTTC | CASSFEKGRGYTF